The subject of this entry is one T cell receptor (delta chain). A read error likely explains why the TCRdb protein, taken from a much larger clone, differs from this DNA's translation at residue 11; the protein shown is translated from the DNA. The sample belongs to a study of γδ T cells in repeated Plasmodium falciparum infection. About the research overall: Malian gammadelta TCRs were studied during no-transmission periods and across acute malaria episodes.

The CDR3 sequence is 17 residues long. With V trimmed by 2 bases and J by 2 bases, 9 bases remained unmatched. Per the germline V gene, CDR1 is TSWWSYY and CDR2 is QGS. Vgamma9/Vdelta2+ and Vdelta2-negative gammadelta T cells were flow-sorted from PBMC for bulk sequencing. TCRdb reprocessed the multiplex PCR reads through CATT. Of around 86,000 delta-chain clones listed, about 1.5% are singletons. This clonotype originated in a pool of human donors (malaria-infected and uninfected, not separated). The V gene is TRDV1, the J gene TRDJ1, with 9 bases that match TRDD3. Sequenced material: gamma-delta T cells from blood. This CDR3 reads CALGEVSVLGETDKLIF. In DNA, the CDR3 is TGTGCTCTTGGGGAAGTTTCCGTACTGGGGGAAACCGATAAACTCATCTTT.